Following are 31 T cell receptor beta chains from one sample sequenced in a study of human T cells and chemical hapten exposure. The treatment here: therapeutic diphenylcyclopropenone sensitization with weekly scalp DPC. Unique molecular identifiers were linked by the library to individual cDNA molecules. TCRdb ran MiXCR on the reads and lists one entry per CDR3 protein. The sample lists 2,500 to 3,000 distinct CDR3 sequences, 46% seen once, with 9.5% to 13% in the top ten. The material was whole blood, obtained before DPC sensitization or 2, 6, or about 24 weeks after (not recorded which). These receptors were collected from an adult with alopecia areata. Some clones in this sample may be carry-over from other donors' samples. This table probably holds off-target reads from a library built for another chain.

The V and J genes are TRBV4-2 and TRBJ2-7; the match to TRBD2 covers 8 bases. Germline lookup yields CDR1 LGHNA and CDR2 YNFKEQ. Trimming removed 0 bases from V and 0 bases from J; junction bases left unmatched: 4. CDR3 length: 16 residues. CDR3 sequence reads: CASSQDSSGGSYEQYF. CDR3 in DNA: TGTGCCAGCAGCCAAGACTCCAGCGGGGGCTCCTACGAGCAGTACTTC.

This clonotype appeared once. The V and J genes are TRBV28 and TRBJ2-7, with 7 positions matching TRBD1. CDR3 length: 15 residues. V lost 6 bases, J lost 1 base, and 9 bases stayed unmatched. From germline, CDR1 is MDHEN and CDR2 SYDVKM. The CDR3 here is CASSFRDRTSYEQYV. The CDR3 DNA reads TGTGCCAGCAGCTTCAGGGACAGAACTTCCTACGAGCAGTACGTC.

This clonotype was counted between two and nine times. The J gene is TRBJ2-2, the V gene TRBV19; D not certain. CDR3 length: 13 amino acids. The V and J ends lost 5 bases and 3 bases respectively, with 7 bases between them. The germline V gene has CDR1 LNHDA and CDR2 SQIVND (reference sequence). In DNA, the CDR3 is TGTGCCAGTAGTCAACAAGACACCGGGGAGCTGTTTTTT. It encodes CASSQQDTGELFF. Full variable domain (outside the CDR3, taken from reference TRBV19 and TRBJ2-2): DGGITQSPKYLFRKEGQNVTLSCEQNLNHDAMYWYRQDPGQGLRLIYYSQIVNDFQKGDIAEGYSVSREKKESFPLTVTSAQKNPTAFYLCASSQQDTGELFFGEGSRLTVL.

The gene calls are TRBV11-2 and TRBJ2-6, with D uncertain. Germline V gene lookup returns CDR1 SGHAT and CDR2 FQNNGV. There are 16 residues in the CDR3. The germline V and J ends were trimmed by 2 bases and 0 bases, with 8 bases remaining between them. CDR3 coding DNA: TGTGCCAGCAGCTTATACATGATCTCTGGGGCCAACGTCCTGACTTTC. Its translation is CASSLYMISGANVLTF. Full variable domain (missing parts from reference TRBV11-2 and TRBJ2-6): EAGVAQSPRYKIIEKRQSVAFWCNPISGHATLYWYQQILGQGPKLLIQFQNNGVVDDSQLPKDRFSAERLKGVDSTLKIQPAKLEDSAVYLCASSLYMISGANVLTFGAGSRLTVL.

This clonotype was detected a few times. The chain couples TRBV18 to TRBJ2-6, with D possibly called TRBD1 or TRBD2 (5 bases each). The V and J ends lost 1 base and 1 base respectively, with 14 bases between them. Germline CDR1 and CDR2: KGHSH and LQKENI. This CDR3 has 18 residues. CDR3 amino acids: CASSPLRSGQSGANVLTF. CDR3 sequence (DNA): TGTGCCAGCTCACCACTCCGGAGCGGACAATCTGGGGCCAACGTCCTGACTTTC. Looking up the rest from reference TRBV18 and TRBJ2-6 gives the full variable domain: NAGVMQNPRHLVRRRGQEARLRCSPMKGHSHVYWYRQLPEEGLKFMVYLQKENIIDESGMPKERFSAEFPKEGPSILRIQQVVRGDSAAYFCASSPLRSGQSGANVLTFGAGSRLTVL.

In this sample, this clonotype turned up a few times. The chain couples TRBV4-3 to TRBJ2-2; possibly TRBD2 for D (5 bases). V was clipped by 4 bases and J by 4 bases, with 7 bases between them. The germline V gene encodes CDR1 LGHNA and CDR2 YSLEER. This CDR3 contains 13 residues. The CDR3 nucleotides are TGCGCCAGCAGCCCGGGATTCACCGGGGAGCTGTTTTTT. This gives the protein CASSPGFTGELFF.

The chain has TRBV11-2 and TRBJ2-2, with D perhaps TRBD1 (5 bases). V was trimmed by 5 bases and J by 3 bases, leaving 16 bases between them. Per germline, CDR1 SGHAT and CDR2 FQNNGV. The CDR3 totals 16 residues. CDR3 DNA sequence: TGTGCCAGCAGCACACCCCTAGGGGTCCACACCGGGGAGCTGTTTTTT. Translating it yields CASSTPLGVHTGELFF. Supplemented by reference TRBV11-2 and TRBJ2-2, the full variable domain reads EAGVAQSPRYKIIEKRQSVAFWCNPISGHATLYWYQQILGQGPKLLIQFQNNGVVDDSQLPKDRFSAERLKGVDSTLKIQPAKLEDSAVYLCASSTPLGVHTGELFFGEGSRLTVL.

J is TRBJ2-1 and V is TRBV12-3 or TRBV12-4, with 7 bases that match TRBD1. Trimming cost V 5 bases and J 1 base; bases outside gene matches: 2. The CDR3 contains 14 residues. The CDR3 region has the DNA TGTGCCAGCAGTATGGACAGGTCCTACAATGAGCAGTTCTTC. This gives the protein CASSMDRSYNEQFF.

This chain joins TRBV6-2 or TRBV6-3 and TRBJ2-3; D gene ambiguous. The V gene lost 2 bases and the J gene lost 4 bases, with 16 bases spanning the gap. Germline V CDR1 and CDR2: MNHEY, SVGEGT. The CDR3 is 16 amino acids. The CDR3 sequence: CASSYPGPFQADTQYF. The DNA of the CDR3 is TGTGCCAGCAGTTACCCAGGCCCATTCCAGGCAGATACGCAGTATTTT.

The chain employs TRBV20-1 and TRBJ2-3, with D maybe TRBD1 (6 bases). Trimming removed 5 bases from V and 4 bases from J, with 16 bases in between. The CDR3 sequence is 14 residues long. Germline V lookup: CDR1 DFQATT, CDR2 SNEGSKA (reference sequence). This CDR3 reads CSAPTGTGSDTQYF. The CDR3 nucleotides read TGCAGTGCTCCAACAGGGACGGGGTCAGATACGCAGTATTTT.

This clonotype turned up a few times. The chain links TRBV29-1 to TRBJ2-1, with a tentative D call TRBD2 (7 bases). Germline loops: CDR1 SQVTM, CDR2 ANQGSEA. CDR3 length: 11 residues. Trimming took off 7 bases at V and 8 bases at J, with 12 bases between the two ends. DNA of the CDR3: TGCAGCGCCGGGGGGCCGGATGAGCAGTTCTTC. Its protein product is CSAGGPDEQFF.

This sequence joins TRBV12-3 or TRBV12-4 and TRBJ2-3; 9 bases agree with TRBD2. V was pared by 7 bases and J by 2 bases, with 4 bases of the junction left unmatched. The CDR3 sequence is 14 residues long. The CDR3: CASTRGGDTDTQYF. As DNA, the CDR3 is TGTGCCAGCACCCGCGGGGGGGACACAGATACGCAGTATTTT.

The rearrangement joins TRBV12-3 or TRBV12-4 to TRBJ2-3, with 7 positions matching TRBD2. The CDR3 covers 16 residues. The junction had 10 bases not matched to a gene; V was cut back by 5 bases and J by 2 bases. CDR3 loop: CASSLGLTSVTDTQYF. CDR3 sequence (DNA): TGTGCCAGCAGTCTAGGCCTAACTAGCGTCACAGATACGCAGTATTTT.

This chain joins TRBV4-1 and TRBJ2-4, with 7 bases lining up with TRBD1. The CDR3 runs 15 residues. Germline V gives CDR1 MGHRA, CDR2 YSYEKL. The junction had 3 bases not matched to a gene; V was cut back by 0 bases and J by 4 bases. The CDR3 DNA is TGCGCCAGCAGCCAAGATCCGGGACAGAAAAACATTCAGTACTTC. Protein product: CASSQDPGQKNIQYF.

This clonotype appeared a few times. The V gene is TRBV6-2 or TRBV6-3, the J gene TRBJ2-7; 9 bases fit TRBD2. CDR3 size: 13 residues. The junction had 6 bases not matched to a gene; V was cut back by 6 bases and J by 6 bases. Germline-derived CDR1 and CDR2 are MNHEY and SVGEGT. The CDR3 DNA reads as TGTGCCAGCAGGATTAGCGGGAGTGGCGAGCAGTACGTC. It specifies CASRISGSGEQYV.

Here the CDR3 reads CSAARGNEQFF. The CDR3 nucleotides read TGCAGTGCCGCAAGGGGGAATGAGCAGTTCTTC. This chain joins TRBV20-1 and TRBJ2-1; D is perhaps TRBD1 (6 bases). V lost 6 bases, J lost 7 bases, and 10 bases lay in between. The CDR3 has 11 residues. Germline CDR1 is DFQATT and CDR2 is SNEGSKA (reference sequence).

The J gene is TRBJ2-2, the V gene TRBV15; 10 bases map to TRBD2. The CDR3 loop spans 16 amino acids. V shed 1 base and J 4 bases; nucleotides not matched to a gene: 3. Germline CDR1 and CDR2: LNHNV and YYDKDF (reference sequence). The CDR3 spells CATSRAAGGPTGELFF. The CDR3 nucleotides are TGTGCCACCAGCAGAGCAGCGGGAGGGCCCACCGGGGAGCTGTTTTTT.

This sequence joins TRBV5-4 and TRBJ2-7; TRBD1 aligns across 9 bases. Unmatched junction bases numbered 17, after V lost 3 bases and J lost 4 bases. Looked up from germline, CDR1 is SGHNT and CDR2 is YYREEE (reference sequence). The CDR3 sequence is 18 residues long. CDR3 amino acids: CASSSQLHRGLSPYEQYF. CDR3 coding DNA: TGTGCCAGCAGCTCCCAGCTTCACAGGGGGCTATCTCCTTACGAGCAGTACTTC.

The rearrangement links TRBV20-1 to TRBJ2-7, with 8 bases that match TRBD2. CDR1 is DFQATT, CDR2 SNEGSKA, per germline (reference sequence). The CDR3 has 13 residues. V lost 7 bases, J lost 3 bases, and 8 bases stayed unmatched. The CDR3 region is CSVGAGEGYEQYV. CDR3 DNA sequence: TGCAGTGTAGGAGCGGGAGAAGGCTACGAGCAGTACGTC.

V gene TRBV6-4 combines with J gene TRBJ2-2; weak D call: TRBD2 (6 bases). In germline, CDR1 is MRHNA, CDR2 SNTAGT. The V end was cut by 4 bases, the J end by 4 bases, with 10 bases between. The CDR3 is made up of 14 amino acids. As DNA, the CDR3 is TGTGCCAGCAGTGCCTCGGGAGCCACCGGGGAGCTGTTTTTT. Translating gives CASSASGATGELFF.

For this clonotype: A read error may account for a junction end that differs from germline. The chain has TRBV3-1 and TRBJ2-1, with TRBD2 matching over 8 bases. Germline V gene sequence: CDR1 LGHDT, CDR2 YNNKEL (reference sequence). The CDR3 consists of 15 residues. CDR3 sequence: CASSQGTSGFNEQFF. The CDR3 region has the DNA TGTGCCAGCAGTCAAGGTACTAGCGGCTTCAATGAGCAGTTCTTC.

V and J are TRBV24-1 and TRBJ2-3; 10 nucleotides line up with TRBD1. In germline, CDR1 is KGHDR, CDR2 SFDVKD. This CDR3 has 16 amino acids. Trimming took 1 base from V and 5 from J; bases not matched to a gene: 5. CDR3 protein: CATSDFTGTGEDTQYF. CDR3 in DNA: TGTGCCACCAGTGATTTTACCGGGACAGGGGAAGATACGCAGTATTTT.

V is TRBV29-1 and J is TRBJ2-2, with D possibly being TRBD2 (6 bases). The CDR3 runs to 15 residues. V was trimmed by 3 bases and J by 1 base, leaving 12 bases between them. CDR1 is SQVTM, CDR2 ANQGSEA, per germline. CDR3 in DNA: TGCAGCGTTGATTTCGCGGGGAAGAACACCGGGGAGCTGTTTTTT. Translating gives CSVDFAGKNTGELFF.

This chain uses TRBV10-1 with TRBJ2-3, with 7 nucleotides matching TRBD2. Trimming at V came to 4 bases and at J to 0 bases, leaving 10 bases not matched to a gene. The germline CDR1 and CDR2 sequences are WNHNN and SYGVQD (reference sequence). The CDR3 spans 17 residues. The CDR3 nucleotides read TGCGCCAGCAGTGGAGATCGTGCGCGGGGGAGCACAGATACGCAGTATTTT. This translates into CASSGDRARGSTDTQYF.

The V gene is TRBV5-1, the J gene TRBJ2-1; 8 bases agree with TRBD2. J gave up 0 bases and V 9 bases, and 11 bases lay outside the gene matches. The CDR3 runs to 16 residues. From germline, CDR1 is SGHRS and CDR2 YFSETQ. The CDR3 is CATSYSGVSSYNEQFF. The CDR3, as DNA: TGCGCCACCAGTTATAGCGGGGTCAGCTCCTACAATGAGCAGTTCTTC.

The chain combines TRBV18 with TRBJ2-3, with 7 bases aligning to TRBD2. CDR3 length: 16 residues. CDR1 is KGHSH and CDR2 is LQKENI in the germline V gene. The V gene end was trimmed by 0 bases and the J gene end by 1 base; junction bases not matched to a gene: 4. This CDR3 reads CASSPPGRVRTDTQYF. In DNA, the CDR3 is TGTGCCAGCTCACCACCGGGGAGGGTCCGCACAGATACGCAGTATTTT.

The chain uses TRBV28 and TRBJ2-7; D might be TRBD2 (5 bases). CDR3 length: 12 amino acids. Germline lookup yields CDR1 MDHEN and CDR2 SYDVKM. CDR3 loop: CASSSGSCEQYV. Here the CDR3 DNA reads TGTGCCAGCAGTTCGGGGTCCTGCGAGCAGTACGTC.

The table lists this clonotype with a few counts. The chain joins TRBV5-1 to TRBJ2-3; TRBD2 aligns across 10 bases. The V and J ends lost 3 bases and 5 bases, in that order; junction bases with no gene match: 12. The CDR3 runs 17 residues. Germline values: CDR1 SGHRS, CDR2 YFSETQ. The DNA for the CDR3 is TGCGCCAGCAGCTCGCCGACTAGCGGGCGCCTCTTAGATACGCAGTATTTT. This translates into CASSSPTSGRLLDTQYF.

The chain has TRBV6-6 and TRBJ2-4; D is unclear. Germline values: CDR1 MNHNY, CDR2 SVGAGI (reference sequence). Trimming shortened V by 4 bases and J by 6 bases, and 13 bases separated the two germline ends. The CDR3 contains 14 residues. The CDR3 region is CASSFIQLRNIQYF. As DNA, the CDR3 is TGTGCCAGCAGTTTTATACAGCTCCGAAACATTCAGTACTTC.

This clonotype was found a few times. The V gene is TRBV11-2, the J gene TRBJ2-5; D perhaps matches TRBD1 (6 bases). The CDR3 sequence is 16 residues long. V lost 1 base and J 5 bases, leaving 17 bases between the germline ends. From germline, CDR1 is SGHAT and CDR2 FQNNGV. The CDR3 DNA reads as TGTGCCAGCAGCTTAGTTTGGGGGCTCAGGGAGGAGACCCAGTACTTC. Translation: CASSLVWGLREETQYF.

This clonotype has a handful of counts. V usage is TRBV21-1 and J usage is TRBJ2-2; no DNA check was done on the table's D call, TRBD1. TRBV21-1 is given as a pseudogene. This CDR3 contains 15 residues. The CDR3 reads CASSAGHPNTGELFF. DNA of the CDR3: TGTGCCAGCAGCGCGGGACATCCGAACACCGGGGAGCTGTTTTTT.